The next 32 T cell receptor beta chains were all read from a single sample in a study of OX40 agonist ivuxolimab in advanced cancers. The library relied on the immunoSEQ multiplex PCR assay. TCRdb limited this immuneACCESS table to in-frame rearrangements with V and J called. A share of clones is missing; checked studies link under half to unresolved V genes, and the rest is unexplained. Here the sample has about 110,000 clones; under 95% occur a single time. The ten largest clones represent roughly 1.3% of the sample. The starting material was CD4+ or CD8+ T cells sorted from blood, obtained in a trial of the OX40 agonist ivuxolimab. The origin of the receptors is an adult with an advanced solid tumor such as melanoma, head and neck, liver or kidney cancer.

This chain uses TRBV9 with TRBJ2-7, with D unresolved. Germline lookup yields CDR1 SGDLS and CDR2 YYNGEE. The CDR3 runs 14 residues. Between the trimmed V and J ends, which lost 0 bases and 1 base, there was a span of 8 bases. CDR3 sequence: CASSVEVKSYEQYF. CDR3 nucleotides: TGTGCCAGCAGCGTAGAGGTCAAATCCTACGAGCAGTACTTC. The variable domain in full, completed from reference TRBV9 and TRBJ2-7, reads DSGVTQTPKHLITATGQRVTLRCSPRSGDLSVYWYQQSLDQGLQFLIQYYNGEERAKGNILERFSAQQFPDLHSELNLSSLELGDSALYFCASSVEVKSYEQYFGPGTRLTVT.

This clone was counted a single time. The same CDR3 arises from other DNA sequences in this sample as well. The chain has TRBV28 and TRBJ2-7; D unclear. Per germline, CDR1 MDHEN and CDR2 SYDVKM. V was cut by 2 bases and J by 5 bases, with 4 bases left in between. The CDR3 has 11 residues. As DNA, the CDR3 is TGTGCCAGCAGTTTAAGGGACGAGCAGTACTTC. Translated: CASSLRDEQYF. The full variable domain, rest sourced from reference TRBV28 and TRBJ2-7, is DVKVTQSSRYLVKRTGEKVFLECVQDMDHENMFWYRQDPGLGLRLIYFSYDVKMKEKGDIPEGYSVSREKKERFSLILESASTNQTSMYLCASSLRDEQYFGPGTRLTVT.

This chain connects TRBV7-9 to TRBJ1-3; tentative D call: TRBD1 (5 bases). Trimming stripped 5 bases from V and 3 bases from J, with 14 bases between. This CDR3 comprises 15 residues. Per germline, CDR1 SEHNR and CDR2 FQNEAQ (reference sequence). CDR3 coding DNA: TGTGCCAGCAGCCCTTCGGGACTTTTTGGAAACACCATATATTTT. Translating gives CASSPSGLFGNTIYF.

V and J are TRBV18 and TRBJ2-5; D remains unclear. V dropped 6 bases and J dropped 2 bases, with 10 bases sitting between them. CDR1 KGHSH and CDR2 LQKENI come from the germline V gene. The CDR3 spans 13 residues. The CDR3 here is CASSTTLQETQYF. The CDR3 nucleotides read TGTGCCAGCTCGACGACACTACAAGAGACCCAGTACTTC. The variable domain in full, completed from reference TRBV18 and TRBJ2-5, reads NAGVMQNPRHLVRRRGQEARLRCSPMKGHSHVYWYRQLPEEGLKFMVYLQKENIIDESGMPKERFSAEFPKEGPSILRIQQVVRGDSAAYFCASSTTLQETQYFGPGTRLLVL.

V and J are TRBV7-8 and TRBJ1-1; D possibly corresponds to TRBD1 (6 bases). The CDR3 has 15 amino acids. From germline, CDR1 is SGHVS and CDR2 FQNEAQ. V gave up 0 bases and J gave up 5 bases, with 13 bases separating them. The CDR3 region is CASSLAGRQGTEAFF. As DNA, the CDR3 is TGTGCCAGCAGCTTAGCCGGCCGCCAGGGGACTGAAGCTTTCTTT.

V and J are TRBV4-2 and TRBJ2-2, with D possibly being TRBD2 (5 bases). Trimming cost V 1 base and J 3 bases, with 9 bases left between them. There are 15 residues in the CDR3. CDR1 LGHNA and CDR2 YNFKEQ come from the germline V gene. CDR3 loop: CASSQVRGDTGELFF. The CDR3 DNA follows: TGTGCCAGCAGCCAAGTTCGGGGAGACACCGGGGAGCTGTTTTTT.

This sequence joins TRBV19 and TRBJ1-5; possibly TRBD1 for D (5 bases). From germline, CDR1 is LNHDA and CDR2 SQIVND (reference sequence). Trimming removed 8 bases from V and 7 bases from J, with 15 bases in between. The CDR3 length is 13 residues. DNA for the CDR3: TGTGCCAGTGTAATGGGGGAAAGGCAGCCCCAGCATTTT. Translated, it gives CASVMGERQPQHF.

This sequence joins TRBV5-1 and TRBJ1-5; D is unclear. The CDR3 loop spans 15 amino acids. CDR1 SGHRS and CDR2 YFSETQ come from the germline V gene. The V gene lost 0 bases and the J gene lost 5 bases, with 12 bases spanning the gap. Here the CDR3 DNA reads TGCGCCAGCAGCTTGGGGGGAGAGGACTATCAGCCCCAGCATTTT. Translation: CASSLGGEDYQPQHF.

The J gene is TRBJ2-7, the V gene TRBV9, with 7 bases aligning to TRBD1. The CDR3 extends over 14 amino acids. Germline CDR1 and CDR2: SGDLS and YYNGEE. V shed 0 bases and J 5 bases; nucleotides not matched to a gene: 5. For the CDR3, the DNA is TGTGCCAGCAGCGTAGGGACAGGCCGGGACGAGCAGTACTTC. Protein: CASSVGTGRDEQYF.

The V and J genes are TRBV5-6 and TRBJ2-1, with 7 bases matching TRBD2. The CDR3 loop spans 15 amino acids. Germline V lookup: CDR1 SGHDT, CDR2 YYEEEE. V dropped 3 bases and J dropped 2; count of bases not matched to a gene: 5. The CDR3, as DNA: TGTGCCAGCAGCTCAAGCGGGAAGCCCTACAATGAGCAGTTCTTC. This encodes CASSSSGKPYNEQFF.

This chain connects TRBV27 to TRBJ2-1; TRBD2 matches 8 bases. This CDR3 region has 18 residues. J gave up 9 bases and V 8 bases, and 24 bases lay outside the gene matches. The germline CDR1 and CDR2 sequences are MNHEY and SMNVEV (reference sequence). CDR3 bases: TGTGCCAGCTCCCTTTCCGGACGTCCGGGACTAGAACTGGGTGAGCAGTTCTTC. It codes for CASSLSGRPGLELGEQFF.

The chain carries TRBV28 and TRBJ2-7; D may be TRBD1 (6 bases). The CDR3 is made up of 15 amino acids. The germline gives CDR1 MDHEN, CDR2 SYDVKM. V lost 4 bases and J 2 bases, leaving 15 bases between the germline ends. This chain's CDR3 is CASSSGTEGAYEQYF. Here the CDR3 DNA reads TGTGCCAGCAGTTCAGGGACCGAGGGGGCCTACGAGCAGTACTTC.

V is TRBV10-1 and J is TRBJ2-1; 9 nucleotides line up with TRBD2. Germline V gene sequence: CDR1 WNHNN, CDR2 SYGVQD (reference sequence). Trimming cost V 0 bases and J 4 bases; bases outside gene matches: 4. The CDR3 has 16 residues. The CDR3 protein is CASSESLTSGYNEQFF. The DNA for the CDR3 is TGCGCCAGCAGTGAGTCGTTGACTAGCGGATACAATGAGCAGTTCTTC.

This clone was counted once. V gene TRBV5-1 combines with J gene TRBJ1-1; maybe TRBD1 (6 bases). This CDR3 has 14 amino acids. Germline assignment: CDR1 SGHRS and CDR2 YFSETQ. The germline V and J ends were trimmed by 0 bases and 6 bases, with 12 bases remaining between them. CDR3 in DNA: TGCGCCAGCAGCTTGGCAGGGGTCGCGGCTGAAGCTTTCTTT. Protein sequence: CASSLAGVAAEAFF.

The CDR3 DNA reads TGTGCCAGCAGCACGGCCGGGGGTACCTACGAGCAGTACTTC. As protein: CASSTAGGTYEQYF. The chain carries TRBV28 and TRBJ2-7, with D perhaps matching TRBD2 (6 bases). Germline CDR1 and CDR2: MDHEN and SYDVKM. Trimming cost V 6 bases and J 2 bases, with 14 bases left between them. The CDR3 has 14 residues.

In nucleotides, the CDR3 is TGTGCCAGCAGCGTAGGGGCAGGTTCTTGGGGCACTGAAGCTTTCTTT. It specifies CASSVGAGSWGTEAFF. The V call is TRBV9, the J call TRBJ1-1, with D hard to call. Germline CDR1 reads SGDLS; CDR2 reads YYNGEE. CDR3 length equals 16 residues. V lost 0 bases and J lost 4, with 16 bases in between. Filled out from reference TRBV9 and TRBJ1-1, the complete variable domain reads DSGVTQTPKHLITATGQRVTLRCSPRSGDLSVYWYQQSLDQGLQFLIQYYNGEERAKGNILERFSAQQFPDLHSELNLSSLELGDSALYFCASSVGAGSWGTEAFFGQGTRLTVV.

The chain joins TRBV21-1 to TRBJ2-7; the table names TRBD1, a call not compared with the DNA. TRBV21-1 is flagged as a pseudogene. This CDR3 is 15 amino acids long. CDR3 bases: TGTGCCAGCAGCGGACCGGGGACAAAGACCTACGAGCAGTACTTC. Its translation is CASSGPGTKTYEQYF.

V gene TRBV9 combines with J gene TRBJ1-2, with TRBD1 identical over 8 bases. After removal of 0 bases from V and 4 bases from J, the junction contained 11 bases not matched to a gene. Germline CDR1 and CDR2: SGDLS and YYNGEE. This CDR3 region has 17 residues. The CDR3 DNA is TGTGCCAGCAGCGTAGGCCAGGGGGCTCAATCCTCCTATGGCTACACCTTC. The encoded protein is CASSVGQGAQSSYGYTF.

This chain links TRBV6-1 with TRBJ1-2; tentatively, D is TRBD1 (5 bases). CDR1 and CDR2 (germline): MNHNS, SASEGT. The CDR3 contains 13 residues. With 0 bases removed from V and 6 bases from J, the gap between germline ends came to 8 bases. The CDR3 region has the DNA TGTGCCAGCAGTGAAGCCCAGGGTGATGGCTACACCTTC. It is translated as CASSEAQGDGYTF.

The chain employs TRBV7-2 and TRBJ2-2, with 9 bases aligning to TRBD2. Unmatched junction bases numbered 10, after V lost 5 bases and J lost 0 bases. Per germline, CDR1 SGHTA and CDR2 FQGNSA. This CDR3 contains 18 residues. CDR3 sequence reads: CASSLVGTSSSNTGELFF. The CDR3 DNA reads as TGTGCCAGCAGCCTTGTTGGGACTAGCAGTTCGAACACCGGGGAGCTGTTTTTT.

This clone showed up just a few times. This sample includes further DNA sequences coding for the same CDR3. CDR3 DNA: TGTGCCAGCAGCCCTGGGACAGGGGAGTACGAGCAGTACTTC. This gives the protein CASSPGTGEYEQYF. The chain has TRBV7-3 and TRBJ2-7, with 10 bases lining up with TRBD1. The CDR3 has 14 amino acids. With 5 bases clipped from V and 4 bases from J, the junction kept 5 bases outside the gene matches. The germline CDR1 and CDR2 sequences are SGHTA and FQGTGA.

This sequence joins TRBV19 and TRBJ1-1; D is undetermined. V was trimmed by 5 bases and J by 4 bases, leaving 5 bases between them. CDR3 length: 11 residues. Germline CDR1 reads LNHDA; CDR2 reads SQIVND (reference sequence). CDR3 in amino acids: CASSGFTEAFF. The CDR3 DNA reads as TGTGCCAGTAGTGGTTTCACTGAAGCTTTCTTT.

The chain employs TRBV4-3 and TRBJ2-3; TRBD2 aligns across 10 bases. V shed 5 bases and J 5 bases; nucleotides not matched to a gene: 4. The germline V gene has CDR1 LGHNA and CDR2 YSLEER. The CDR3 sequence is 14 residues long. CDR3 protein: CASSVAGGLDTQYF. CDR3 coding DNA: TGCGCCAGCAGCGTAGCGGGAGGTTTAGATACGCAGTATTTT.

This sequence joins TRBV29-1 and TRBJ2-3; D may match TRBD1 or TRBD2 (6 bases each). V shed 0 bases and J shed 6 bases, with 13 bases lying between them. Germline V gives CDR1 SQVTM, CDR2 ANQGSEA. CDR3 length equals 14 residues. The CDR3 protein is CSVEEWGARDTQYF. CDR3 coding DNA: TGCAGCGTTGAAGAGTGGGGGGCTCGGGATACGCAGTATTTT.

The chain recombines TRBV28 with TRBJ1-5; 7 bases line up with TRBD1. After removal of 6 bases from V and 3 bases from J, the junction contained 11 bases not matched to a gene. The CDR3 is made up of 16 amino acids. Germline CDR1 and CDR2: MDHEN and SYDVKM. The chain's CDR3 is CASSLGGVSLNQPQHF. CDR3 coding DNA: TGTGCCAGCAGCCTAGGGGGCGTATCCCTCAATCAGCCCCAGCATTTT.

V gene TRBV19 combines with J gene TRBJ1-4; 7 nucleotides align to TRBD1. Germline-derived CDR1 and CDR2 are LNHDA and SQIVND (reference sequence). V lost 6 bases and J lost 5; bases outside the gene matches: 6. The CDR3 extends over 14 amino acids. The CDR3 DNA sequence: TGTGCCAGTAGCCGGGACAGTAGGAATGAAAAACTGTTTTTT. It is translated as CASSRDSRNEKLFF.

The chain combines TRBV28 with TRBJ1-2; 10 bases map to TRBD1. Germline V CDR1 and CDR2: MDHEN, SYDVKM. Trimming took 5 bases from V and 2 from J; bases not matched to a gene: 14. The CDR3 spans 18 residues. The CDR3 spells CASSPGGGTGDNNYGYTF. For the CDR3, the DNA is TGTGCCAGCAGTCCCGGAGGGGGGACAGGGGACAACAACTATGGCTACACCTTC.

The CDR3 loop is CASSGPGLGWVEQFF. For the CDR3, the DNA is TGTGCCAGCAGTGGGCCGGGACTAGGGTGGGTTGAGCAGTTCTTC. J is TRBJ2-1 and V is TRBV28; 8 positions agree with TRBD2. Trimming removed 5 bases from V and 9 bases from J; junction bases left unmatched: 12. CDR3 length equals 15 residues. The germline V gene encodes CDR1 MDHEN and CDR2 SYDVKM.

CDR3 residues: CASSPGLSLEQFF. The CDR3, as DNA: TGTGCCAGCAGCCCCGGCCTCAGTCTTGAGCAGTTCTTC. V usage is TRBV7-9 and J usage is TRBJ2-1; D is unclear. CDR1 is SEHNR and CDR2 is FQNEAQ in the germline V gene (reference sequence). The CDR3 covers 13 residues. V was pared by 5 bases and J by 9 bases, with 14 bases between.

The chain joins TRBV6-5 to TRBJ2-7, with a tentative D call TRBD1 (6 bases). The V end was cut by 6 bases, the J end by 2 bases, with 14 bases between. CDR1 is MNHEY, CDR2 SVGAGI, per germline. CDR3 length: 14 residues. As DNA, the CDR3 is TGTGCCAGCAGCTGGCAGGGGAGCACCTACGAGCAGTACTTC. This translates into CASSWQGSTYEQYF.

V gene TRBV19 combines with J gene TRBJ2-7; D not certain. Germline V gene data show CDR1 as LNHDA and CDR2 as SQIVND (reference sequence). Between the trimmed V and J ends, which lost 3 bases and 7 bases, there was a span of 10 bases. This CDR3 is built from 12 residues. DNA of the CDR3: TGTGCCAGTAGTATCGGTATCGGGGAGCAGTACTTC. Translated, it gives CASSIGIGEQYF.

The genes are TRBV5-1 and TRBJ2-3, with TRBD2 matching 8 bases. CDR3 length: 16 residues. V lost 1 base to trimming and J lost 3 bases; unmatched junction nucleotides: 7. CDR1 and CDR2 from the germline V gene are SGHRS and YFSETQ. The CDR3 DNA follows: TGCGCCAGCAGCTTGTTACTAGCGGACACGACAGATACGCAGTATTTT. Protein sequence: CASSLLLADTTDTQYF.